This record looks at one T cell receptor (beta chain) sequence and its context. This sample stems from a study of blood T cell repertoires in COVID-19. About the research overall: PBMCs, B-cell-depleted T cells, or T cells provided the cDNA or gDNA that made up the material.

V was clipped by 0 bases and J by 3 bases, with 6 bases between them. Germline loops: CDR1 SGHVS, CDR2 FQNEAQ. The CDR3 contains 14 residues. TCRdb keeps only in-frame clones here, not all; method: immunoSEQ multiplex PCR. Of 60,000 to 90,000 clones listed, more than 60% are singletons. The chain is built from TRBV7-8 and TRBJ2-1, with D possibly matching TRBD2 (6 bases). This clonotype was obtained from a man in his 60s with acute or convalescent COVID-19. Source material: peripheral blood. The CDR3 sequence: CASSLAGGYNEQFF. The CDR3 nucleotides read TGTGCCAGCAGCTTAGCGGGAGGCTACAATGAGCAGTTCTTC.